This T cell receptor beta chain was recorded in a study of blood T cell repertoires in COVID-19. About the research overall: Researchers got acute and convalescent COVID-19 samples from the United States, Italy and Spain.

This CDR3 spans 12 amino acids. V was pared by 7 bases and J by 2 bases, with 9 bases between. CDR1 SQVTM and CDR2 ANQGSEA come from the germline V gene. Authors' processing steps: Amplification of reference gene primers provided the estimated nucleated cell counts. The table came from immunoSEQ multiplex PCR; TCRdb's copy has only in-frame clones and leaves some out. The DNA gave D and trimming, while V, J and clone size come from that table. The profile covers around 300,000 clones, with roughly nine tenths appearing a single time and approximately 2% taken by the ten largest. V gene TRBV29-1 combines with J gene TRBJ1-3; D is possibly TRBD1 (5 bases). Sequenced input: peripheral blood. This TCR was recovered from a man aged 50 to 59 with acute or convalescent COVID-19. CDR3 protein: CSASGTGNTIYF. Here the CDR3 DNA reads TGCAGCGCCTCAGGGACTGGAAACACCATATATTTT. The whole variable domain, remainder taken from reference TRBV29-1 and TRBJ1-3, is SAVISQKPSRDICQRGTSLTIQCQVDSQVTMMFWYRQQPGQSLTLIATANQGSEATYESGFVIDKFPISRPNLTFSTLTVSNMSPEDSSIYLCSASGTGNTIYFGEGSWLTVV.